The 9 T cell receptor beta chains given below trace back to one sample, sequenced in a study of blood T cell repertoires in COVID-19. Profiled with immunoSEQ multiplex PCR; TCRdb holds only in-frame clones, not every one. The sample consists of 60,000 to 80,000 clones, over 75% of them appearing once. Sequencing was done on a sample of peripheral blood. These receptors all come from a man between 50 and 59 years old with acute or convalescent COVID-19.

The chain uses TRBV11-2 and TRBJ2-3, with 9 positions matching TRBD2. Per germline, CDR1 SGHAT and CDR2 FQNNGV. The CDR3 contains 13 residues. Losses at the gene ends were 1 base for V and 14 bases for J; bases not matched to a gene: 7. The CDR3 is CASSLASGGPPYF. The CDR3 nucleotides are TGTGCCAGCAGCTTAGCAAGCGGGGGGCCCCCGTATTTT.

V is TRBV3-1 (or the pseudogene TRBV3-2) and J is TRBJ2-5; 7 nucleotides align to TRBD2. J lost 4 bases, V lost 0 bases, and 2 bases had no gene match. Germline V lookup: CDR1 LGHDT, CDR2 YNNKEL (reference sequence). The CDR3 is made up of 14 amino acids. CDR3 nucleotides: TGTGCCAGCAGCCAAGATACGGGGGGAGAGACCCAGTACTTC. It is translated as CASSQDTGGETQYF.

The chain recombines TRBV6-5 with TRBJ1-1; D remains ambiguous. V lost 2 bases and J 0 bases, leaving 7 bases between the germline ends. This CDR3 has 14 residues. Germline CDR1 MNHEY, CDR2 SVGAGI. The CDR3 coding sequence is TGTGCCAGCAGTTACAACACCCTGAACACTGAAGCTTTCTTT. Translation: CASSYNTLNTEAFF.

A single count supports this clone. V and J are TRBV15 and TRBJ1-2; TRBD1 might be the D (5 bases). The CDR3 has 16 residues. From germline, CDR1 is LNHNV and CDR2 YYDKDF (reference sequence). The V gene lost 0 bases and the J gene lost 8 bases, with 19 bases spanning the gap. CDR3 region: CATSRDRGAGDGGYTF. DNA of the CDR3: TGTGCCACCAGCAGAGATCGTGGGGCGGGGGATGGGGGCTACACCTTC.

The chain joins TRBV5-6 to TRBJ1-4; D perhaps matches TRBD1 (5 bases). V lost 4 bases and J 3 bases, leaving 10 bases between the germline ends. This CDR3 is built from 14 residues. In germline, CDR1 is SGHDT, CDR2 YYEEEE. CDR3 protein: CASSRQGPNEKLFF. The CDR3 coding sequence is TGTGCCAGCAGCCGGCAGGGTCCTAATGAAAAACTGTTTTTT.

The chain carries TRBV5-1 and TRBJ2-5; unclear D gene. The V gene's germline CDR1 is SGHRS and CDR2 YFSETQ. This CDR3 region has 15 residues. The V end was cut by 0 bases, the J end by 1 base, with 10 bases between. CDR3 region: CASSLATAIQETQYF. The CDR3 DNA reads TGCGCCAGCAGCTTGGCCACAGCCATCCAAGAGACCCAGTACTTC.

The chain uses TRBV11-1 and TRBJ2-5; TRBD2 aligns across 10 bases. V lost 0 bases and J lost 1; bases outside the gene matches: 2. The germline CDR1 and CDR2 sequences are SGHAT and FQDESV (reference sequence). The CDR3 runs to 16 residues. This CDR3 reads CASSLAPSGGQETQYF. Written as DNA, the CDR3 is TGTGCCAGCAGCTTAGCTCCTAGCGGGGGCCAAGAGACCCAGTACTTC.

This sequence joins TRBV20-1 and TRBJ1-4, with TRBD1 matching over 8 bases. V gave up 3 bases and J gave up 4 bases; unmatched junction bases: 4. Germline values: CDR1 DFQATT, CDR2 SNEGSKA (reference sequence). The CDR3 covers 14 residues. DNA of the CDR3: TGCAGTGCTAGTGGACAGGGAAATAATGAAAAACTGTTTTTT. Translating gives CSASGQGNNEKLFF.

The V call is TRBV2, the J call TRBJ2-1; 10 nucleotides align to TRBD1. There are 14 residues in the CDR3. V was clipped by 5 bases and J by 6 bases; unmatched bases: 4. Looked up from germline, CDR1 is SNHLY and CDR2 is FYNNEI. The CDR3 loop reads CASSFDRGPNEQFF. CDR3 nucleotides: TGTGCCAGCAGTTTTGACAGGGGGCCCAATGAGCAGTTCTTC.